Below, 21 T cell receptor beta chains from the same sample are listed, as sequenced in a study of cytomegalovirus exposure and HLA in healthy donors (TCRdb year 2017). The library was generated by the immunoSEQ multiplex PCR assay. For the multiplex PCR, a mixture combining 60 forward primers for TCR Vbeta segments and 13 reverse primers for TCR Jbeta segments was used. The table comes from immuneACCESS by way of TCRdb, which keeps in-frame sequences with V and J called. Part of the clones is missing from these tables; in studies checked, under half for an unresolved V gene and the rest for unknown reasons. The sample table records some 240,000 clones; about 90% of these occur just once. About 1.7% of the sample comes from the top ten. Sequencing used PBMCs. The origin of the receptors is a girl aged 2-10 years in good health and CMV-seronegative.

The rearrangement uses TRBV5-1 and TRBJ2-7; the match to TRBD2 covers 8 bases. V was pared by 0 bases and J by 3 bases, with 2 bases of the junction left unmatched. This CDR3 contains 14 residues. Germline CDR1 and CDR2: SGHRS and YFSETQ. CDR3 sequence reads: CASSLAGGYYEQYF. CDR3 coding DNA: TGCGCCAGCAGCTTGGCGGGGGGGTACTACGAGCAGTACTTC.

The CDR3 sequence is CASSFGQGTNTEAFF. Written as DNA, the CDR3 is TGTGCCAGCAGCTTTGGACAGGGGACGAACACTGAAGCTTTCTTT. V usage is TRBV7-2 and J usage is TRBJ1-1; 9 positions agree with TRBD1. This CDR3 is built from 15 residues. Germline V gene data show CDR1 as SGHTA and CDR2 as FQGNSA. J gave up 1 base and V 3 bases, and 3 bases lay outside the gene matches.

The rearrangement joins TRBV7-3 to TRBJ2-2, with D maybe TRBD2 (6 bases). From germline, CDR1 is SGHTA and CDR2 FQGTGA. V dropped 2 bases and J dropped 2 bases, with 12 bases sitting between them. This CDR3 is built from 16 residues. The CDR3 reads CASSLRRGANTGELFF. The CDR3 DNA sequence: TGTGCCAGCAGCTTACGGCGCGGGGCTAACACCGGGGAGCTGTTTTTT.

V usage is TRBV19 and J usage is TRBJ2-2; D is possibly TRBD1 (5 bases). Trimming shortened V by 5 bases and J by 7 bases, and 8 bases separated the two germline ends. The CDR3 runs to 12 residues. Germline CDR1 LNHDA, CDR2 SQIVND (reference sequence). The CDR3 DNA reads TGTGCCAGTAGTCCCCAGGGCGGGGAGCTGTTTTTT. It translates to CASSPQGGELFF.

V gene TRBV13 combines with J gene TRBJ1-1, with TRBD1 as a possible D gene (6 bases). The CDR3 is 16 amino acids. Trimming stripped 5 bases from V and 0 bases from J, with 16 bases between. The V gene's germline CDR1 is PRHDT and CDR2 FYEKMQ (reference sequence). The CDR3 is CASSQQGDPLNTEAFF. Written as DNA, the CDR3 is TGTGCCAGCAGCCAACAGGGCGACCCGCTGAACACTGAAGCTTTCTTT. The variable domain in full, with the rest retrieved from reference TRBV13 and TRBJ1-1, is AAGVIQSPRHLIKEKRETATLKCYPIPRHDTVYWYQQGPGQDPQFLISFYEKMQSDKGSIPDRFSAQQFSDYHSELNMSSLELGDSALYFCASSQQGDPLNTEAFFGQGTRLTVV.

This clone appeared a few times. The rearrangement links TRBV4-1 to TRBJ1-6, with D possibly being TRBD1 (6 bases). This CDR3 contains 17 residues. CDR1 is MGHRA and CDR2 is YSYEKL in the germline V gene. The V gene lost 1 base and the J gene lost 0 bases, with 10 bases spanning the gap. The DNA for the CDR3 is TGCGCCAGCAGCCAAGCTTGGGGGCCCTCCTATAATTCACCCCTCCACTTT. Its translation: CASSQAWGPSYNSPLHF.

The chain's CDR3 is CASKTGTGANVLTF. The CDR3 region has the DNA TGTGCCAGCAAGACAGGGACTGGGGCCAACGTCCTGACTTTC. The chain is built from TRBV6-4 and TRBJ2-6; 7 bases are a match to TRBD1. V trimming: 7 bases; J trimming: 2 bases; junction bases outside the gene matches: 2. Germline V gives CDR1 MRHNA, CDR2 SNTAGT. The CDR3 has 14 residues.

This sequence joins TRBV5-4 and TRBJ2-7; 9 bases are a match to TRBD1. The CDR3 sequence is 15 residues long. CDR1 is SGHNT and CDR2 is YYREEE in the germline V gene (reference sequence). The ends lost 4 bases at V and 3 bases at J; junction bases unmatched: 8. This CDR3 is CASSEGQGAGYEQYF. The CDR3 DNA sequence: TGTGCCAGCAGCGAGGGACAGGGTGCCGGCTACGAGCAGTACTTC.

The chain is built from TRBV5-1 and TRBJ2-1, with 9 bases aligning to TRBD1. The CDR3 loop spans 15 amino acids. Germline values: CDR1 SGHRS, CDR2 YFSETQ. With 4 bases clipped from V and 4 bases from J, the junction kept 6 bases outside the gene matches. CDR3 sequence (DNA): TGCGCCAGCAGCGAACAGGGGGCGCCATACAATGAGCAGTTCTTC. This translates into CASSEQGAPYNEQFF.

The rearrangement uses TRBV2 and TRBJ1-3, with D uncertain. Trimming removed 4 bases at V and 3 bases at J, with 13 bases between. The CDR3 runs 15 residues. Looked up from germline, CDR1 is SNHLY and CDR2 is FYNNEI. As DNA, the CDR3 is TGTGCCAGCAGTGGCAGGCCTTTCCTTGGAAACACCATATATTTT. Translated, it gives CASSGRPFLGNTIYF.

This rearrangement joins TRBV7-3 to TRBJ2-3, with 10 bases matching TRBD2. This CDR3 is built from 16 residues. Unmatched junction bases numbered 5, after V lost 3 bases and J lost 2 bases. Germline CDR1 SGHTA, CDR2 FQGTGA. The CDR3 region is CASSLTGLALTDTQYF. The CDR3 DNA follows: TGTGCCAGCAGCTTGACGGGACTAGCGCTCACAGATACGCAGTATTTT.

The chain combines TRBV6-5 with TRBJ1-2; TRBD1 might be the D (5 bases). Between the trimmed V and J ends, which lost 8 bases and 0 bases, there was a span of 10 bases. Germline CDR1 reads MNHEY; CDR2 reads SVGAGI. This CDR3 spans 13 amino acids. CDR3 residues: CASWGGANYGYTF. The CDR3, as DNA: TGTGCCAGCTGGGGCGGAGCTAACTATGGCTACACCTTC.

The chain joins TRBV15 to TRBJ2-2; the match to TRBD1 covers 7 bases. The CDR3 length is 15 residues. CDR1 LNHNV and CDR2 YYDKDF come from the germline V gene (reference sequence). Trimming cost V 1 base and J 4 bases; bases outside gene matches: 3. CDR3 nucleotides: TGTGCCACCAGCAGAGGTGGGACAGCCACCGGGGAGCTGTTTTTT. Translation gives CATSRGGTATGELFF.

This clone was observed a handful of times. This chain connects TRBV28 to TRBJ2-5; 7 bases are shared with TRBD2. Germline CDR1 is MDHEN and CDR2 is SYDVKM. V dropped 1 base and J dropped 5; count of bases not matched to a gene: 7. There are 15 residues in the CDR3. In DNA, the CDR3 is TGTGCCAGCAGTTTATTGACGGGGGGATATGAGACCCAGTACTTC. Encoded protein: CASSLLTGGYETQYF.

The DNA of the CDR3 is TGTGCCAGCAGTTCCCGACAGGGTGGGGGCTACGAGCAGTACTTC. Residues: CASSSRQGGGYEQYF. The chain employs TRBV6-5 and TRBJ2-7, with 7 bases fitting TRBD1. CDR1 is MNHEY and CDR2 is SVGAGI in the germline V gene. The CDR3 is 15 amino acids. The trim removed 4 bases at V and 3 bases at J, leaving 9 bases unmatched.

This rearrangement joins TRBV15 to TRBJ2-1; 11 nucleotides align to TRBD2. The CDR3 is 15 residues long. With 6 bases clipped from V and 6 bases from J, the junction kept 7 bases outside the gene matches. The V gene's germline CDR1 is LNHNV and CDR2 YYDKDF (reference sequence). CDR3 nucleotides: TGTGCCACCAGACAGACTAGCGGGAATCTCAATGAGCAGTTCTTC. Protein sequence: CATRQTSGNLNEQFF.

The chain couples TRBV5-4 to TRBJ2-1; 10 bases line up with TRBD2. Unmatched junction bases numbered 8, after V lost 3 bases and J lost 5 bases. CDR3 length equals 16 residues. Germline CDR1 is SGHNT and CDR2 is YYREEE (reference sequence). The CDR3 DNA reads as TGTGCCAGCAGCTCAATTCAGCGGGAGGGTAACAATGAGCAGTTCTTC. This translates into CASSSIQREGNNEQFF.

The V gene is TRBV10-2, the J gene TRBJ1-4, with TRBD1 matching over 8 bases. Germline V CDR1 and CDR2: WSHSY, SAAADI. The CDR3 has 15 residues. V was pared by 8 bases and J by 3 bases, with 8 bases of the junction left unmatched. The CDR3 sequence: CASGDRQGPNEKLFF. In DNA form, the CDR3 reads TGCGCCAGCGGAGACAGACAGGGGCCTAATGAAAAACTGTTTTTT.

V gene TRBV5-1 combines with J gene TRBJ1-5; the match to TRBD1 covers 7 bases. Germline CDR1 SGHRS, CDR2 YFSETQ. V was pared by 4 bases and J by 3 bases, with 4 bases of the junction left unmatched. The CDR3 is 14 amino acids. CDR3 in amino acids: CASSPGTANQPQHF. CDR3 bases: TGCGCCAGCAGCCCAGGGACAGCCAATCAGCCCCAGCATTTT.

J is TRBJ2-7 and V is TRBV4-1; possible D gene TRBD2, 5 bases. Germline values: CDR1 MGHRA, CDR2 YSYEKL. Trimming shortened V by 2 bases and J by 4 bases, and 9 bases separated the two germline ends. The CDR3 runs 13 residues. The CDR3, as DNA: TGCGCCAGCAGCCAATCAGAGGGATACGAGCAGTACTTC. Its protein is CASSQSEGYEQYF.

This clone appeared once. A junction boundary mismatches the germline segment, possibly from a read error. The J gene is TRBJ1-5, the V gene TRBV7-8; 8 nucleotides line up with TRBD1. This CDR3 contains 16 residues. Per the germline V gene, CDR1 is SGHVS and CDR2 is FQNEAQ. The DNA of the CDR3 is TGTGCCAGCAGCTTAGCGAGGGCAGGGGGCAACCAGCCCCAGCATTTT. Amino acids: CASSLARAGGNQPQHF.